The 15 T cell receptor beta chains below come from one sample, sequenced in a study of Ad26.COV2.S vaccination and SARS-CoV-2 variants. Using immunoSEQ multiplex PCR, the repertoire was profiled, and TCRdb retains in-frame clones only, with some absent. Here the sample spans 290,000 or so clones, more than 75% being singletons. Treatment noted: around 19 received Ad26.COV2.S at low or high dose, single or two shots; about 5 received placebo; per-sample allocation not given. Collection of the samples took place on day 63 after the first injection of vaccine or placebo. The sequencing used peripheral blood, collected in a trial of Ad26.COV2.S vaccine versus placebo. Receptors originate from a person between 18 and 65 years old who received the Ad26.COV2.S COVID-19 vaccine or a placebo.

V usage is TRBV2 and J usage is TRBJ1-2; TRBD1 matches at 8 bases. J lost 4 bases, V lost 4 bases, and 8 bases had no gene match. Germline V lookup: CDR1 SNHLY, CDR2 FYNNEI. The CDR3 loop spans 15 amino acids. The CDR3 DNA reads TGTGCCAGCAGTGCCCAGCCGGGACAGGTCTATGGCTACACCTTC. Translating gives CASSAQPGQVYGYTF.

In this sample, this clone turned up a few times. V is TRBV6-5 and J is TRBJ1-1, with 7 nucleotides matching TRBD1. The CDR3 has 14 amino acids. Per germline, CDR1 MNHEY and CDR2 SVGAGI. V gave up 5 bases and J gave up 0 bases; unmatched junction bases: 3. This chain's CDR3 is CASSRQGLNTEAFF. CDR3 sequence (DNA): TGTGCCAGCAGTCGACAGGGCTTGAACACTGAAGCTTTCTTT.

V is TRBV6-4 and J is TRBJ2-1; 9 positions match TRBD2. Germline CDR1 reads MRHNA; CDR2 reads SNTAGT. Losses at the gene ends were 4 bases for V and 5 bases for J; bases not matched to a gene: 6. CDR3 length: 15 residues. The CDR3 sequence is CASSAGSGRNNEQFF. CDR3 coding DNA: TGTGCCAGCAGTGCGGGTAGCGGGAGAAACAATGAGCAGTTCTTC.

The chain uses TRBV10-3 and TRBJ1-3; D not certain. Trimming pared 0 bases from V and 0 bases from J, leaving 15 bases between. This CDR3 has 18 residues. Germline-derived CDR1 and CDR2 are ENHRY and SYGVKD. CDR3: CAISESTRWGTSGNTIYF. The DNA of the CDR3 is TGTGCCATCAGTGAGTCGACTCGGTGGGGTACCTCTGGAAACACCATATATTTT.

This clone was seen many times. The chain is built from TRBV7-9 and TRBJ2-7, with TRBD2 matching over 9 bases. Trimming took 0 bases from V and 0 from J; bases not matched to a gene: 3. This CDR3 is 16 amino acids long. Germline V lookup: CDR1 SEHNR, CDR2 FQNEAQ (reference sequence). The CDR3 coding sequence is TGTGCCAGCAGCTTAGCGCTAGCGGGATACTCCTACGAGCAGTACTTC. Its protein product is CASSLALAGYSYEQYF.

Here the CDR3 DNA reads TGTGCCAGCAACAGAGGACAGGGTCCTGGCTACACCTTC. It is translated as CASNRGQGPGYTF. The chain has TRBV6-5 and TRBJ1-2, with 8 nucleotides matching TRBD1. V dropped 7 bases and J dropped 7; count of bases not matched to a gene: 8. This CDR3 comprises 13 residues. Germline V gives CDR1 MNHEY, CDR2 SVGAGI.

The chain recombines TRBV29-1 with TRBJ1-2, with 8 nucleotides matching TRBD1. CDR3 length equals 14 residues. Germline V CDR1 and CDR2: SQVTM, ANQGSEA. V lost 4 bases, J lost 5 bases, and 9 bases stayed unmatched. CDR3 in amino acids: CSVATGAPGYGYTF. CDR3 DNA: TGCAGCGTTGCGACAGGGGCCCCCGGGTATGGCTACACCTTC.

This sequence joins TRBV19 and TRBJ2-3; 7 positions agree with TRBD2. The germline V gene has CDR1 LNHDA and CDR2 SQIVND (reference sequence). Trimming took 5 bases from V and 5 from J; bases not matched to a gene: 4. CDR3 length: 13 amino acids. Here the CDR3 reads CASSYRGEDTQYF. Here the CDR3 DNA reads TGTGCCAGTAGTTACCGGGGGGAAGATACGCAGTATTTT.

The chain recombines TRBV10-3 with TRBJ2-7, with TRBD2 matching over 11 bases. The CDR3 extends over 15 amino acids. The trim removed 8 bases at V and 3 bases at J, leaving 9 bases unmatched. Germline V gene data show CDR1 as ENHRY and CDR2 as SYGVKD. CDR3 sequence: CAISPRTSGLYEQYF. The DNA for the CDR3 is TGTGCCATCTCACCCCGGACTAGCGGGCTCTACGAGCAGTACTTC.

This clone occurred a few times. V gene TRBV6-2 or TRBV6-3 combines with J gene TRBJ1-3, with D hard to call. The germline CDR1 and CDR2 sequences are MNHEY and SVGEGT. Trimming removed 6 bases at V and 0 bases at J, with 18 bases between. This CDR3 region has 17 residues. The CDR3 spells CASSQTMRLRSGNTIYF. For the CDR3, the DNA is TGTGCCAGCAGCCAAACCATGCGGCTTCGCTCTGGAAACACCATATATTTT.

The V and J genes are TRBV7-2 and TRBJ1-3; D is uncertain. The V end lost 5 bases, the J end lost 0 bases, and 5 bases lay between the germline ends. The CDR3 has 13 residues. CDR1 is SGHTA and CDR2 is FQGNSA in the germline V gene. The CDR3 here is CASSLGSGNTIYF. The CDR3 nucleotides read TGTGCCAGCAGCCTGGGCTCTGGAAACACCATATATTTT.

The chain recombines TRBV7-9 with TRBJ2-7; 10 positions agree with TRBD2. This CDR3 contains 16 residues. The junction had 5 bases not matched to a gene; V was cut back by 1 base and J by 2 bases. Germline values: CDR1 SEHNR, CDR2 FQNEAQ (reference sequence). CDR3 bases: TGTGCCAGCAGCTTAGAAAGCGGGAGGGCCCCCTACGAGCAGTACTTC. Its protein product is CASSLESGRAPYEQYF.

The chain couples TRBV7-6 to TRBJ1-2, with TRBD1 as a possible D gene (5 bases). V was shortened by 0 bases and J by 8 bases, with 25 bases between the two germline ends. Germline V lookup: CDR1 SGHVS, CDR2 FNYEAQ. This CDR3 contains 18 residues. The CDR3 sequence: CASSLAGGGGALRGGYTF. The CDR3 nucleotides read TGTGCCAGCAGCTTAGCGGGGGGTGGCGGAGCCCTCCGTGGGGGCTACACCTTC.

This clone was counted once. The CDR3 DNA sequence: TGTGCCAGCAGTGGGACTAGCGGGAGATACGAGCAGTACTTC. Amino acids: CASSGTSGRYEQYF. V is TRBV6-6 and J is TRBJ2-7; 14 bases agree with TRBD2. Losses at the gene ends were 5 bases for V and 4 bases for J; bases not matched to a gene: 1. This CDR3 comprises 14 residues. The germline CDR1 and CDR2 sequences are MNHNY and SVGAGI (reference sequence).

This chain links TRBV6-1 with TRBJ1-4; no definite D call. Trimming removed 0 bases at V and 6 bases at J, with 8 bases between. CDR1 is MNHNS, CDR2 SASEGT, per germline. CDR3 length equals 14 residues. The CDR3 sequence: CASSEAGADEKLFF. DNA for the CDR3: TGTGCCAGCAGTGAAGCAGGAGCCGATGAAAAACTGTTTTTT.